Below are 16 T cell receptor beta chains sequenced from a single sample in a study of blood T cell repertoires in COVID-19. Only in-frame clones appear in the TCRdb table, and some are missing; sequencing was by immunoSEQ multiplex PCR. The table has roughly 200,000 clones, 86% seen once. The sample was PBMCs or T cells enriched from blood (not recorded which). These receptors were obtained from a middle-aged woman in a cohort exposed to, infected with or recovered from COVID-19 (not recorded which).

CDR3 DNA sequence: TGTGCCAGCAGCTTAGCAGGCGGGTACATTCAGTACTTC. This gives the protein CASSLAGGYIQYF. This chain links TRBV7-6 with TRBJ2-4; TRBD2 is a possible D gene (5 bases). V was shortened by 0 bases and J by 8 bases, with 8 bases between the two germline ends. CDR1 and CDR2 from the germline V gene are SGHVS and FNYEAQ. This CDR3 is 13 amino acids long. The entire variable domain, with the rest obtained from reference TRBV7-6 and TRBJ2-4, is as follows: GAGVSQSPRYKVTKRGQDVALRCDPISGHVSLYWYRQALGQGPEFLTYFNYEAQQDKSGLPNDRFSAERPEGSISTLTIQRTEQRDSAMYRCASSLAGGYIQYFGAGTRLSVL.

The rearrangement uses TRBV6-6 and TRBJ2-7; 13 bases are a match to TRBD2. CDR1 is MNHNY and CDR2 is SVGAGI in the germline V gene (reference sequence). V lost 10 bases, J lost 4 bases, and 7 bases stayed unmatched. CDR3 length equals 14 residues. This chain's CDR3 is CATTSGRAGYEQYF. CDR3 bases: TGTGCCACTACTAGCGGGAGGGCCGGGTACGAGCAGTACTTC.

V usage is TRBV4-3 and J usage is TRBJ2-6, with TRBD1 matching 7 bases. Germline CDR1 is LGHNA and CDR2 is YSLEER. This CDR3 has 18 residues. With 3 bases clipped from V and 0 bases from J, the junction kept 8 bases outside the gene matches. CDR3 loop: CASSHLGQPSSGANVLTF. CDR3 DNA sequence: TGCGCCAGCAGCCATCTGGGACAGCCTAGCTCTGGGGCCAACGTCCTGACTTTC.

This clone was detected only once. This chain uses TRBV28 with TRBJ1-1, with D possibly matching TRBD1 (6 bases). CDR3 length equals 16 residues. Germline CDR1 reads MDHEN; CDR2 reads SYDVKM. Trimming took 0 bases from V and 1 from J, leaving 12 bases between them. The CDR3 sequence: CASSLWLGQQNTEAFF. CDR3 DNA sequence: TGTGCCAGCAGTTTATGGTTGGGACAACAGAACACTGAAGCTTTCTTT. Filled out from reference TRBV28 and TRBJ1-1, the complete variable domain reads DVKVTQSSRYLVKRTGEKVFLECVQDMDHENMFWYRQDPGLGLRLIYFSYDVKMKEKGDIPEGYSVSREKKERFSLILESASTNQTSMYLCASSLWLGQQNTEAFFGQGTRLTVV.

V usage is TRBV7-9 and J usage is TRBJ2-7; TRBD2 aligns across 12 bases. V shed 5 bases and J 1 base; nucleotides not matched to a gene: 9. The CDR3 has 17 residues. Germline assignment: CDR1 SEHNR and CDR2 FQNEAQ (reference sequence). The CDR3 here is CASSDLAGGPESYEQYF. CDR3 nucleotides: TGTGCCAGCAGCGATCTAGCGGGAGGGCCGGAATCCTACGAGCAGTACTTC.

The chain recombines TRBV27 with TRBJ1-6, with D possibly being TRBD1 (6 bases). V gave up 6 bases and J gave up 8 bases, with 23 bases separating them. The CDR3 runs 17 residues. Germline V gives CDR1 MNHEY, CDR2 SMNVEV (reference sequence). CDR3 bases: TGTGCCAGCAGCCCAGCCTTACGGGGGGCGCGGGATTCACCCCTCCACTTT. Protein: CASSPALRGARDSPLHF.

CDR3 amino acids: CATSTPPGDNQPQHF. CDR3 in DNA: TGTGCCACCAGCACCCCCCCGGGGGACAATCAGCCCCAGCATTTT. The chain is built from TRBV15 and TRBJ1-5; TRBD1 is a possible D gene (5 bases). Germline V gene data show CDR1 as LNHNV and CDR2 as YYDKDF (reference sequence). There are 15 residues in the CDR3. Trimming took off 4 bases at V and 3 bases at J, with 13 bases between the two ends.

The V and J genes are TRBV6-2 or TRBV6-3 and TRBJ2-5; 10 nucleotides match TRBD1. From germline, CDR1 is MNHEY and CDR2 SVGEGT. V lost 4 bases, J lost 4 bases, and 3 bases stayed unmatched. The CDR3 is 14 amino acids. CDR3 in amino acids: CASSSGQGGETQYF. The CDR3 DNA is TGTGCCAGCAGTTCCGGACAGGGGGGAGAGACCCAGTACTTC.

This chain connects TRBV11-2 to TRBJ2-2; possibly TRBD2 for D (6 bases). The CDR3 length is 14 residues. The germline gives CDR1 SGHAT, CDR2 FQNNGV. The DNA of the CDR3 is TGTGCTCGCATGATAAACGGGGACTTGTACCGGCTGTTTTTT. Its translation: CARMINGDLYRLFF.

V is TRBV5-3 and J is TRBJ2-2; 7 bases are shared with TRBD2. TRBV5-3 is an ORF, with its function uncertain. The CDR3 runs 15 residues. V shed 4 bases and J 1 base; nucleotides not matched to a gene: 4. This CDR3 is CARSHTSENTGELFF. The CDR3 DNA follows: TGTGCCAGAAGCCACACTAGCGAGAACACCGGGGAGCTGTTTTTT.

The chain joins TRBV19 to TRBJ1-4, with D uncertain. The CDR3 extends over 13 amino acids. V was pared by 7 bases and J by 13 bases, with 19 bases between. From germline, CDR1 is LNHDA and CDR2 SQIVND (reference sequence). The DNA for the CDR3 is TGTGCCAGTAACAGAGACGGTTATGACGGACTGTTTTTT. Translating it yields CASNRDGYDGLFF.

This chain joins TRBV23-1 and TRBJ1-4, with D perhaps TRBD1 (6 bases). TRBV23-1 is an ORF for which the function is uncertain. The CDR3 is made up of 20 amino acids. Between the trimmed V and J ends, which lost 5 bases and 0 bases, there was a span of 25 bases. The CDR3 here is CASSFPQGTWGGATNEKLFF. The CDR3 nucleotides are TGCGCCAGCAGTTTCCCCCAGGGGACATGGGGTGGCGCAACTAATGAAAAACTGTTTTTT.

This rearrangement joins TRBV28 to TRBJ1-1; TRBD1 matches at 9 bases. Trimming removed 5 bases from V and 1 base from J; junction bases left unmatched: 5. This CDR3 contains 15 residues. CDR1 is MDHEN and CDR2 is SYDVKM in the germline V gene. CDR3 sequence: CASSLLQGANTEAFF. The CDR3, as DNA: TGTGCCAGCAGTCTCCTACAGGGGGCGAACACTGAAGCTTTCTTT.

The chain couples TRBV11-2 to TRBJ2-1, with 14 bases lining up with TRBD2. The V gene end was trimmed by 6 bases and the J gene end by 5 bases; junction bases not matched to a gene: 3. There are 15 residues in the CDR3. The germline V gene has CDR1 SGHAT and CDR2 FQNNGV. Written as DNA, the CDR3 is TGTGCCAGCAGGACTAGCGGGAGGGCTAACAATGAGCAGTTCTTC. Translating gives CASRTSGRANNEQFF.

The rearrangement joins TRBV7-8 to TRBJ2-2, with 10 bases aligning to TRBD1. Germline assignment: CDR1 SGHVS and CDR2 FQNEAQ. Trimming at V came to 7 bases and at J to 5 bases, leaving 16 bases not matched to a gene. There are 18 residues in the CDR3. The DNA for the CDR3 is TGTGCCAGCACCCGAGAGGGGTGGGACAGGGGTCGGACCGGGGAGCTGTTTTTT. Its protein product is CASTREGWDRGRTGELFF. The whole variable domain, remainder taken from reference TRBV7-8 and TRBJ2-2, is GAGVSQSPRYKVAKRGQDVALRCDPISGHVSLFWYQQALGQGPEFLTYFQNEAQLDKSGLPSDRFFAERPEGSVSTLKIQRTQQEDSAVYLCASTREGWDRGRTGELFFGEGSRLTVL.

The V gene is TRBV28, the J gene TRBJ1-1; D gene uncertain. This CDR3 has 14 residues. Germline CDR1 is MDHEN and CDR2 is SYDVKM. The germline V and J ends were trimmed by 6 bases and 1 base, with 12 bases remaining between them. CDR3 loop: CASRSDTWNTEAFF. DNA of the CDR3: TGTGCCAGCAGATCCGACACCTGGAACACTGAAGCTTTCTTT.